Listed below are T cell receptor beta chains from one sample, sequenced in a study of long-term antiretroviral therapy in people with HIV. Some clones are missing from TCRdb's copy, which holds only in-frame ones; the method was immunoSEQ multiplex PCR. The repertoire consists of more than 30,000 clones, with roughly 80% occurring once and the leading ten covering 7.9%. Sequenced here: unsorted PBMCs, sampled 0.4 years before starting antiretroviral therapy. The receptors stem from a man aged 18-30 years with HIV. CDR3s include the opening cysteine and the closing phenylalanine or tryptophan. Each record gives: clone size, CDR3 length, V gene, J gene, D gene, CDR3 protein, CDR3 DNA. A D gene is named only where the DNA matches it firmly. Size is omitted from some rows. Given values are once, few, many or a class for expanded clones.

>-|15|TRBV5-4|TRBJ1-1|-
CASSLSGALNTEAFF
TGTGCCAGCAGCTTGTCAGGGGCCCTGAACACTGAAGCTTTCTTT
>-|16|TRBV7-2|TRBJ2-3|-
CASSLIWAGSTDTQYF
TGTGCCAGCAGCTTGATTTGGGCGGGGTCCACAGATACGCAGTATTTT
>-|13|TRBV2|TRBJ2-1|-
CAVPHFSYNEQFF
TGTGCCGTGCCGCATTTCTCCTACAATGAGCAGTTCTTC
>-|14|TRBV10-2|TRBJ1-2|TRBD1
CASSGTGLNYGYTF
TGCGCCAGCAGTGGGACAGGCCTAAACTATGGCTACACCTTC
>-|14|TRBV5-1|TRBJ2-5|-
CASSLRGVEETQYF
TGCGCCAGCAGCTTGAGAGGGGTGGAAGAGACCCAGTACTTC
>once|16|TRBV11-3|TRBJ2-1|TRBD2
CASSLVWTSANNEQFF
TGTGCCAGCAGCTTAGTTTGGACTAGCGCTAACAATGAGCAGTTCTTC
>-|17|TRBV5-6|TRBJ2-3|-
CASSALVRGVGTDTQYF
TGTGCCAGCAGCGCCTTGGTTCGGGGTGTCGGCACAGATACGCAGTATTTT
>-|13|TRBV29-1|TRBJ2-7|-
CSVERSGTYEQYF
TGCAGCGTTGAACGTTCGGGGACCTACGAGCAGTACTTC
>once|16|TRBV27|TRBJ2-6|-
CASSRQGISGANVLTF
TGTGCCAGCAGTCGGCAGGGAATCTCTGGGGCCAACGTCCTGACTTTC
>-|13|TRBV19|TRBJ1-2|-
CASSIWTDYGYTF
TGTGCCAGTAGTATATGGACAGACTATGGCTACACCTTC
>-|14|TRBV12-5|TRBJ2-5|-
CASGLGTLQETQYF
TGTGCTAGTGGTTTGGGAACCCTCCAAGAGACCCAGTACTTC
>-|12|TRBV9|TRBJ2-3|-
CASSASKDTQYF
TGTGCCAGCAGCGCGAGTAAGGATACGCAGTATTTT
>few|15|TRBV5-4|TRBJ2-1|TRBD2
CASHGGTSRHNEQFF
TGTGCCAGCCACGGTGGGACTAGCCGACACAATGAGCAGTTCTTC
>-|13|TRBV5-1|TRBJ1-3|TRBD1
CASSWDRGNTIYF
TGCGCCAGCAGCTGGGACAGGGGGAACACCATATATTTT
>-|14|TRBV27|TRBJ2-1|-
CASSLKNFYNEQFF
TGTGCCAGCAGTTTAAAAAACTTCTACAATGAGCAGTTCTTC
>-|17|TRBV28|TRBJ1-1|-
CASSILNPLVGYTEAFF
TGTGCCAGCAGCATTCTAAATCCCCTAGTTGGGTACACTGAAGCTTTCTTT
>few|14|TRBV7-6|TRBJ1-4|-
CASSLGGGQEKLFF
TGTGCCAGCAGCTTAGGTGGCGGACAGGAAAAACTGTTTTTT
>-|14|TRBV4-1|TRBJ2-3|TRBD2
CASTLGGGEGTQYF
TGCGCCAGCACCTTGGGGGGGGGTGAGGGTACGCAGTATTTT
>-|15|TRBV5-4|TRBJ2-1|-
CASSLDSPSYNEQFF
TGTGCCAGCAGCTTGGACTCTCCCTCCTACAATGAGCAGTTCTTC
>-|17|TRBV2|TRBJ2-5|TRBD2
CASRGGLAVGQLPAQYF
TGTGCCAGCAGGGGTGGACTAGCGGTTGGGCAACTCCCGGCCCAGTACTTC
>few|15|TRBV4-1|TRBJ1-5|TRBD1
CASSPGQDGNQPQHF
TGCGCCAGCAGCCCCGGACAGGACGGGAATCAGCCCCAGCATTTT
>-|17|TRBV4-1|TRBJ1-1|-
CASSQPRVSRWNTEAFF
TGCGCCAGCAGCCAACCGAGGGTGTCACGTTGGAACACTGAAGCTTTCTTT